A selection of T cell receptor beta chains follows, all from one sample in a study of radiation and T cells in renal cell carcinoma. Produced via immunoSEQ multiplex PCR; TCRdb's table is partial and in-frame only. This table has 120,000 to 150,000 clones, 86% appearing once. The sequenced sample was blood, obtained from a patient whose treatment included radiotherapy and nephrectomy. The receptors derive from a woman in her fifties or sixties with renal cell carcinoma. The CDR3 runs from the conserved cysteine through the conserved F or W. The order of the fields is clone size, V gene, J gene, D gene, CDR3 DNA, CDR3 protein. The D gene is left open where the match is weak. Size values are once, few and many counts, or a class for expanded clones, and some rows have none.

.	TRBV7-2	TRBJ2-1	.	TGTGCCAGCAGCTTAGTGGTTGAGCAGTTCTTC	CASSLVVEQFF
.	TRBV5-6	TRBJ2-1	TRBD1	TGTGCCAGCAGCCCGGGACAGAGCTCCTACAATGAGCAGTTCTTC	CASSPGQSSYNEQFF
.	TRBV4-3	TRBJ1-2	.	TGCGCCAGCAGCCCCAGGGCCTTTCAACCCTACACCTTC	CASSPRAFQPYTF
.	TRBV15	TRBJ2-5	TRBD1	TGTGCCACCACCACAGGGGGCGGAGAGACCCAGTACTTC	CATTTGGGETQYF
.	TRBV5-1	TRBJ1-1	.	TGCGCCAGCAGCTTGGCCGGGGGAGGCACTGAAGCTTTCTTT	CASSLAGGGTEAFF
.	TRBV9	TRBJ2-1	TRBD2	TGTGCCAGCAGCCCCCGGACTAGCGGTGTCGCTGAGCAGTTCTTC	CASSPRTSGVAEQFF
.	TRBV25-1	TRBJ1-6	.	TGTGCCAGCAGTGAATCCACCATCACCGTGAATTCACCCCTCCACTTT	CASSESTITVNSPLHF
once	TRBV5-8	TRBJ2-7	.	TGTGCCAGCAGCTTGGTTAACCGTGAGAATCGCTTC	CASSLVNRENRF
once	TRBV5-1	TRBJ2-3	.	TGCGCCAGCAGCTTGATACCATTAGGAGATACGCAGTATTTT	CASSLIPLGDTQYF
.	TRBV7-8	TRBJ2-1	TRBD1	TGTGCCAGCAGCTTAGCGACAGGGGAGTTTTACAATGAGCAGTTCTTC	CASSLATGEFYNEQFF
.	TRBV5-4	TRBJ1-1	.	TGTGCCAGCAGCTTGGCTGCCAGACAGAACACTGAAGCTTTCTTT	CASSLAARQNTEAFF
once	TRBV7-2	TRBJ2-7	.	TGTGCCAGCAGCTTATCACGGGGCAGGATCTACGAGCAGTACTTC	CASSLSRGRIYEQYF
.	TRBV25-1	TRBJ2-5	TRBD1	TGTGCCAGCAGTCAAACAGGGGTAGAGCAGTACTTC	CASSQTGVEQYF
.	TRBV7-2	TRBJ2-1	TRBD2	TGTGCCAGCAGCCCCACCGGACTAGCGGGAGCCCACAATGAGCAGTTCTTC	CASSPTGLAGAHNEQFF
.	TRBV5-1	TRBJ2-7	.	TGCGCCAGCAGCCGGGCCTACGAGCAGTACTTC	CASSRAYEQYF
few	TRBV6-6	TRBJ1-5	.	TGTGCCAGCAGCCGACAACCGGCCAATCAGCCCCAGCATTTT	CASSRQPANQPQHF
.	TRBV29-1	TRBJ2-3	TRBD2	TGCAGCGCCCCAGCGGGGGGCGCCACAGATACGCAGTATTTT	CSAPAGGATDTQYF
.	TRBV28	TRBJ2-5	.	TGTGCCAGCAGGGACAGAAAAAAGTACCAAGAGACCCAGTACTTC	CASRDRKKYQETQYF
few	TRBV14	TRBJ1-1	.	TGTGCCAGCAGCCAAGGTTTTCAGACCGCTGAAGCTTTCTTT	CASSQGFQTAEAFF
.	TRBV4-3	TRBJ2-7	TRBD2	TGCGCCAGCAGCCAAACTAGCGGGAGATCTTACGAGCAGTACTTC	CASSQTSGRSYEQYF
.	TRBV5-8	TRBJ2-5	TRBD2	TGTGCCAGCATTAATACCCCTAGCGGGATACCCCAAGAGACCCAGTACTTC	CASINTPSGIPQETQYF
.	TRBV9	TRBJ2-2	TRBD1	TGTGCCAGCACCGCGACAGGGACCAACACCGGGGAGCTGTTTTTT	CASTATGTNTGELFF
.	TRBV7-2	TRBJ1-2	.	TGTGCCAGCAGCCCGTATGGGGGCTCTTACTATGGCTACACCTTC	CASSPYGGSYYGYTF
.	TRBV5-5	TRBJ2-7	TRBD2	TGTGCCAGCAGCTTGGCCCCTAGCGGGGCCTCCTACGAGCAGTACTTC	CASSLAPSGASYEQYF
.	TRBV27	TRBJ1-6	.	TGTGCCAGCAGTTTTGGACAGTATAATTCACCCCTCCACTTT	CASSFGQYNSPLHF
.	TRBV7-6	TRBJ2-7	.	TGTGCCAGCAGCGTCCAGGAAGCGTCCGTGTACATGGAGCAGTACTTC	CASSVQEASVYMEQYF
.	TRBV7-9	TRBJ2-5	TRBD1	TGTGCCAGCAACTTTGGGACAGGTCAAGAGACCCAGTACTTC	CASNFGTGQETQYF
.	TRBV30	TRBJ2-6	.	TGTGCCTGGAGTGTCTTCCCGGGAGGGGCCAACGTCCTGACTTTC	CAWSVFPGGANVLTF
.	TRBV28	TRBJ1-1	.	TGTGCCAGCAGCCCGTGGAACACTGAAGCTTTCTTT	CASSPWNTEAFF
.	TRBV19	TRBJ1-2	.	TGTGCCAGTAGTATCGGGGAGAGCTATGGCTACACCTTC	CASSIGESYGYTF
.	TRBV4-3	TRBJ1-1	TRBD1	TGCGCCAGCAGCCAATTGTCAGGGGGCCTGTACACTGAAGCTTTCTTT	CASSQLSGGLYTEAFF
.	TRBV6-6	TRBJ2-7	.	TGTGCCAGCACCCTGGACACCCAACGGGACGAGCAGTACTTC	CASTLDTQRDEQYF
.	TRBV9	TRBJ2-7	.	TGTGCCAGCAGCGTAGGGGGTCCCTACGAGCAGTACTTC	CASSVGGPYEQYF
.	TRBV7-9	TRBJ1-1	TRBD1	TGTGCCAGCAGCTTTGACAGGGGAGCTTTCTTT	CASSFDRGAFF
.	TRBV5-4	TRBJ2-6	.	TGTGCCAGCAGCCGCGACAGCACTGGGGCCAACGTCCTGACTTTC	CASSRDSTGANVLTF
.	TRBV11-2	TRBJ1-1	.	TGTGCCAGCAGCGAGCAGGGGCCGGACACTGAAGCTTTCTTT	CASSEQGPDTEAFF
.	TRBV13	TRBJ2-7	TRBD2	TGTGCCAGCAGCCCTAGCGGGAGAGCCTACGAGCAGTACTTC	CASSPSGRAYEQYF
.	TRBV2	TRBJ1-1	.	TGTGCCAGCAGTGAGTGGGGGTACACTGAAGCTTTCTTT	CASSEWGYTEAFF
.	TRBV13	TRBJ2-3	.	TGTGCCAGCAGACCAACAGGGTCAGATACGCAGTATTTT	CASRPTGSDTQYF
.	TRBV19	TRBJ2-1	TRBD2	TGTGCCAGTAGGGGTAGCGGGAGGACCTCCTACAATGAGCAGTTCTTC	CASRGSGRTSYNEQFF
.	TRBV19	TRBJ1-1	.	TGTGCCAGTAGCACTCCAACTAAAGCTTTCTTT	CASSTPTKAFF